The 11 T cell receptor beta chains listed next were all sequenced from one sample in a study of cytomegalovirus exposure and HLA in healthy donors. PCR primers comprised 60 Vbeta and 13 Jbeta primers. Sequenced by immunoSEQ multiplex PCR; TCRdb stores in-frame clones only, minus some. This sample has some 120,000 clones, with 81% found just once. The sequenced sample consisted of PBMCs. Every receptor here comes from a man between 18 and 35 years old in good health and CMV-seropositive.

This sequence joins TRBV11-2 and TRBJ2-3, with a weak D call TRBD2 (6 bases). The CDR3 is 14 residues long. V was cut by 5 bases and J by 4 bases, with 13 bases left in between. Germline V lookup: CDR1 SGHAT, CDR2 FQNNGV. CDR3 sequence reads: CASSRRGNADTQYF. The CDR3 DNA follows: TGTGCCAGCAGCCGTCGGGGGAATGCAGATACGCAGTATTTT.

This chain joins TRBV7-2 and TRBJ2-7; 7 bases are a match to TRBD1. CDR1 and CDR2 (germline): SGHTA, FQGNSA. V was clipped by 5 bases and J by 5 bases; unmatched bases: 9. The CDR3 loop spans 14 amino acids. The CDR3 coding sequence is TGTGCCAGCAGCAAACGGACAGGTGGTGACGAGCAGTACTTC. It codes for CASSKRTGGDEQYF. The full variable domain, its missing parts supplied by reference TRBV7-2 and TRBJ2-7, is GAGVSQSPSNKVTEKGKDVELRCDPISGHTALYWYRQSLGQGLEFLIYFQGNSAPDKSGLPSDRFSAERTGGSVSTLTIQRTQQEDSAVYLCASSKRTGGDEQYFGPGTRLTVT.

This clone was seen just once. V gene TRBV5-6 combines with J gene TRBJ1-6, with D maybe TRBD1 (6 bases). This CDR3 region has 17 residues. Germline lookup yields CDR1 SGHDT and CDR2 YYEEEE. With 2 bases removed from V and 0 bases from J, the gap between germline ends came to 12 bases. The CDR3 DNA is TGTGCCAGCAGCTTTCTGGGGGCAAGCTCCTATAATTCACCCCTCCACTTT. Its protein product is CASSFLGASSYNSPLHF.

The chain has TRBV9 and TRBJ2-2; tentative D call: TRBD2 (7 bases). The CDR3 sequence is 16 residues long. Germline assignment: CDR1 SGDLS and CDR2 YYNGEE. V gave up 2 bases and J gave up 2 bases, with 13 bases separating them. CDR3: CASSVRGGHNTGELFF. CDR3 bases: TGTGCCAGCAGCGTCCGCGGGGGCCATAACACCGGGGAGCTGTTTTTT.

This clone was seen only a few times. The chain has TRBV4-3 and TRBJ1-5; D is undetermined. The CDR3 has 13 amino acids. Germline V lookup: CDR1 LGHNA, CDR2 YSLEER. V was trimmed by 0 bases and J by 7 bases, leaving 7 bases between them. For the CDR3, the DNA is TGCGCCAGCAGCCAAGATCTGAGGCAGCCCCAGCATTTT. It specifies CASSQDLRQPQHF.

The chain employs TRBV6-5 and TRBJ2-5; TRBD2 agrees at 7 bases. Germline V gene data show CDR1 as MNHEY and CDR2 as SVGAGI. There are 11 residues in the CDR3. Written as DNA, the CDR3 is TGTGCTGGGGGGGGCCAAGAGACCCAGTACTTC. Its protein product is CAGGGQETQYF.

This chain joins TRBV5-1 and TRBJ2-5; 8 bases line up with TRBD2. Germline V gene data show CDR1 as SGHRS and CDR2 as YFSETQ. J was trimmed by 5 bases and V by 3 bases; bases with no gene match: 6. The CDR3 is 14 amino acids. CDR3 in DNA: TGCGCCAGCAGCTCGGGACTAGAAGCGGAGACCCAGTACTTC. Protein: CASSSGLEAETQYF.

The V and J genes are TRBV6-5 and TRBJ1-4, with D perhaps matching TRBD1 (6 bases). Germline V CDR1 and CDR2: MNHEY, SVGAGI. V lost 5 bases and J 7 bases, leaving 17 bases between the germline ends. The CDR3 extends over 15 amino acids. This CDR3 reads CASSVWGHVGEKLFF. CDR3 in DNA: TGTGCCAGCAGTGTCTGGGGACACGTAGGTGAAAAACTGTTTTTT.

The rearrangement links TRBV5-6 to TRBJ2-5; D unresolved. Germline-derived CDR1 and CDR2 are SGHDT and YYEEEE. The CDR3 loop spans 11 amino acids. Trimming pared 4 bases from V and 5 bases from J, leaving 6 bases between. CDR3 loop: CASSPVETQYF. CDR3 bases: TGTGCCAGCAGCCCAGTGGAGACCCAGTACTTC.

This clone was recorded only once. This sequence joins TRBV11-3 and TRBJ2-7, with 8 bases matching TRBD2. The CDR3 loop spans 14 amino acids. Trimming at V came to 1 base and at J to 5 bases, leaving 4 bases not matched to a gene. CDR1 and CDR2 (germline): SGHNT, YENEEA. The CDR3 region is CASSLGPGGDEQYF. Written as DNA, the CDR3 is TGTGCCAGCAGCTTAGGTCCGGGAGGGGACGAGCAGTACTTC. Based on the CDR3 plus reference TRBV11-3 and TRBJ2-7, the full variable domain is EAGVVQSPRYKIIEKKQPVAFWCNPISGHNTLYWYLQNLGQGPELLIRYENEEAVDDSQLPKDRFSAERLKGVDSTLKIQPAELGDSAVYLCASSLGPGGDEQYFGPGTRLTVT.

The CDR3 coding sequence is TGTGCCAGCAGTTCCTCCGGGACTGCGTCCTACGAGCAGTACTTC. Translated, it gives CASSSSGTASYEQYF. This rearrangement joins TRBV27 to TRBJ2-7; the D gene is possibly TRBD2 (6 bases). The CDR3 extends over 15 amino acids. The V end lost 4 bases, the J end lost 1 base, and 14 bases lay between the germline ends. Germline CDR1 is MNHEY and CDR2 is SMNVEV (reference sequence).